Below, 5 T cell receptor beta chains from the same sample are listed, as sequenced in a study of OX40 agonist ivuxolimab in advanced cancers. Library creation used the immunoSEQ multiplex PCR assay. This is the immuneACCESS table as TCRdb keeps it, with only in-frame sequences that have V and J called. A part of the clones is gone; compared with another copy, unresolved V genes explain less than half, and the rest is unexplained. This sample comprises about 64,000 clones, 80% to 90% of them detected only once. The ten largest clones add up to under 3% of the sample. Sequenced here: CD4+ or CD8+ T cells sorted from blood, sampled in a trial of the OX40 agonist ivuxolimab. These receptors were collected from an adult with an advanced solid tumor such as melanoma, head and neck, liver or kidney cancer.

V and J are TRBV27 and TRBJ2-3, with 7 bases fitting TRBD2. Germline loops: CDR1 MNHEY, CDR2 SMNVEV (reference sequence). V lost 6 bases to trimming and J lost 5 bases; unmatched junction nucleotides: 5. The CDR3 is 13 amino acids. CDR3 DNA sequence: TGTGCCAGCAGGCAGGGAGGGAGAGATACGCAGTATTTT. It specifies CASRQGGRDTQYF.

CDR3 loop: CASSLRGTTDTQYF. CDR3 bases: TGTGCCAGCAGCTTGCGCGGAACCACAGATACGCAGTATTTT. This chain uses TRBV5-8 with TRBJ2-3, with unresolved D. The CDR3 totals 14 residues. From germline, CDR1 is SGHTS and CDR2 YDEGEE. The V end lost 1 base, the J end lost 2 bases, and 8 bases lay between the germline ends.

This clone was seen more than once but under ten times. The chain links TRBV18 to TRBJ1-1, with D maybe TRBD1 (5 bases). The CDR3 is 12 residues long. V lost 2 bases and J 7 bases, leaving 8 bases between the germline ends. Germline CDR1 and CDR2: KGHSH and LQKENI. As DNA, the CDR3 is TGTGCCAGCTCACCAGGCCAGGGTGAAGCTTTCTTT. Translation gives CASSPGQGEAFF.

The genes are TRBV6-5 and TRBJ2-3, with D perhaps TRBD2 (5 bases). There are 14 residues in the CDR3. With 6 bases removed from V and 5 bases from J, the gap between germline ends came to 15 bases. Per the germline V gene, CDR1 is MNHEY and CDR2 is SVGAGI. CDR3 in DNA: TGTGCCAGCAGCCGCAGCCGGACTCTAGATACGCAGTATTTT. Protein product: CASSRSRTLDTQYF.

The CDR3 DNA is TGTGCCAGCAGCTTCGGACAGTCTAACACTGAAGCTTTCTTT. Encoded protein: CASSFGQSNTEAFF. The rearrangement links TRBV11-2 to TRBJ1-1, with D possibly being TRBD1 (6 bases). The V end lost 3 bases, the J end lost 2 bases, and 10 bases lay between the germline ends. Germline values: CDR1 SGHAT, CDR2 FQNNGV. The CDR3 extends over 14 amino acids.